This T cell receptor (beta chain) was captured by sequencing in a study of blood T cell repertoires in COVID-19. Looking at the study overall: Collection of acute and convalescent COVID-19 samples took place in the United States, Italy and Spain.

Trimming pared 6 bases from V and 5 bases from J, leaving 19 bases between. This CDR3 has 15 residues. The germline CDR1 and CDR2 sequences are MGHDK and SYGVNS. Original data processing: Amplification from reference gene primers served as the basis for estimated nucleated cell counts. Data came from immunoSEQ multiplex PCR; TCRdb stores just in-frame clones and leaves some out. From that table come the V and J calls and clone size; the DNA was used to work out D and trimming. Among around 220,000 clones listed, about nine tenths were seen once. Material for sequencing was peripheral blood. This chain connects TRBV25-1 to TRBJ2-5; weak D call: TRBD2 (6 bases). This TCR was recovered from a man aged 50-60 years with acute or convalescent COVID-19. The CDR3 reads CASSTSTLPTETQYF. The CDR3 DNA sequence: TGTGCCAGCAGCACTAGCACCCTCCCCACCGAGACCCAGTACTTC. Based on the CDR3 plus reference TRBV25-1 and TRBJ2-5, the full variable domain is EADIYQTPRYLVIGTGKKITLECSQTMGHDKMYWYQQDPGMELHLIHYSYGVNSTEKGDLSSESTVSRIRTEHFPLTLESARPSHTSQYLCASSTSTLPTETQYFGPGTRLLVL.